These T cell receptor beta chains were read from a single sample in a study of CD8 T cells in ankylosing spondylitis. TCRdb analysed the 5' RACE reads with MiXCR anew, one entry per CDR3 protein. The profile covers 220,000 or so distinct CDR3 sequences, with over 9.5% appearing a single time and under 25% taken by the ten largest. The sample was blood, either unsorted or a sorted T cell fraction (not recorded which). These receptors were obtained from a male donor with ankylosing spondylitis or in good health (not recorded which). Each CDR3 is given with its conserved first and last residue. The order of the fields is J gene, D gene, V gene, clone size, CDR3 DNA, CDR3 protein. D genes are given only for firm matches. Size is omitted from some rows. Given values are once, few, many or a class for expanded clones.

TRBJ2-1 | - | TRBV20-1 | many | TGCAGTGCACCAAAAGGGACCGGGGGTTACAATGAGCAGTTCTTC | CSAPKGTGGYNEQFF
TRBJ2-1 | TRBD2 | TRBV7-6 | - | TGTGCCAGCAGCCCGGATGCTAGCGGGGGGTACATGAGCTCCTACAATGAGCAGTTCTTC | CASSPDASGGYMSSYNEQFF
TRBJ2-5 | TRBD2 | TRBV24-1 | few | TGTGCCACCAGTGATGGAGCGGGGGGCCAAGAGACCCAGTACTTC | CATSDGAGGQETQYF
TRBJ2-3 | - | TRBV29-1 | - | TGCAGCGTTGAAGGCGGCAAAAGCACAGATACGCAGTATTTT | CSVEGGKSTDTQYF
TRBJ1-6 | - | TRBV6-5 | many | TGTGCCAGCAGTTACGATAGGGAGTCCTATAATTCACCCCTCCACTTT | CASSYDRESYNSPLHF
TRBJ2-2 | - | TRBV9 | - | TGTGCCAGCAGCGACCTCAACACCGGGGAGCTGTTTTTT | CASSDLNTGELFF
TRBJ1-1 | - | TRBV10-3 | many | TGTGCCATCAGTGGTGTCCACACTGAAGCTTTCTTT | CAISGVHTEAFF
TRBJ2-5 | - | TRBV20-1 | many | TGCAGTGCCGAGGACAAGAGAGAGACCCAGTACTTC | CSAEDKRETQYF
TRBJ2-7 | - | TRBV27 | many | TGTGCCAGCAGTTTCCAGGGTAGTGAGCAGTACTTC | CASSFQGSEQYF
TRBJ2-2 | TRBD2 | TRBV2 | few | TGTGCCAGCAGTACCCCGTGGACTAGCGGCCTCGCGAACACCGGGGAGCTGTTTTTT | CASSTPWTSGLANTGELFF
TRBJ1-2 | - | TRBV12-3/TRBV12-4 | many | TGTGCCAGCAGTTTAGCGCGTCAGGGAAGGAATGGCTACACCTTC | CASSLARQGRNGYTF
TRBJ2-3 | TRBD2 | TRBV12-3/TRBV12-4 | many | TGTGCCAGCAGTTTACAAGCGGGGGGGGCATCGGATACGCAGTATTTT | CASSLQAGGASDTQYF
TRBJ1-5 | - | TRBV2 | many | TGTGCCAGCAGTGGGGGTATAAGGGACAAGGATCAGCCCCAGCATTTT | CASSGGIRDKDQPQHF
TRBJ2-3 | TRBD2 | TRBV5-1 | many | TGCGCCAGCAGCTTGGCGGGGGGGCCCCCCACAGATACGCAGTATTTT | CASSLAGGPPTDTQYF
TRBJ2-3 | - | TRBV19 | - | TGTGCCAGTAGTATAGATCTTCATCAGTCCCGCTCCACAGATACGCAGTATTTT | CASSIDLHQSRSTDTQYF
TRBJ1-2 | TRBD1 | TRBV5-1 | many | TGCGCCAGCAGCCCGGACTCGGCAGGGGGCAGGAATGGCTACACCTTC | CASSPDSAGGRNGYTF
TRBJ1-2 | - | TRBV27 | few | TGTGCCAGCTCAGGTGCTAACTATGGCTACACCTTC | CASSGANYGYTF
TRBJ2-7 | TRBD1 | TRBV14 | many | TGTGCCAGCAGCCGATGGGACAGCCTCTCCTACGAGCAGTACTTC | CASSRWDSLSYEQYF
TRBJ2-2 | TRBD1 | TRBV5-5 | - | TGTGCCAGCAGCTTTCCCTGGACAGGGAACACCGGGGAGCTGTTTTTT | CASSFPWTGNTGELFF
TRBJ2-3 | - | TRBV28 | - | TGTGCCAGCAGTTTGTCGCAGGCCCTCGCGGCAGATACGCAGTATTTT | CASSLSQALAADTQYF
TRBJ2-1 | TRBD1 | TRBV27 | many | TGTGCCAGCAGTCTCGACAGGGATGCCTACAATGAGCAGTTCTTC | CASSLDRDAYNEQFF
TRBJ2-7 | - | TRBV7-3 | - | TGTGCCAGCAGCTTGGGGGGGGGGCCTAACGAGCAGTACTTC | CASSLGGGPNEQYF
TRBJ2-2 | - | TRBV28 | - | TGTGCCAGCACCGGGGGAGGGAACACCGGGGAGCTGTTTTTT | CASTGGGNTGELFF
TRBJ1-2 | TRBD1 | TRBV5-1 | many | TGCGCCAGCAGCTCGGAACGACAGGGGGCTAAGGGCTACACCTTC | CASSSERQGAKGYTF
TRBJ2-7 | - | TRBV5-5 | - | TGTGCCAGCAGCCCGGACAGTTTAAGCTCCTACGAGCAGTACTTC | CASSPDSLSSYEQYF
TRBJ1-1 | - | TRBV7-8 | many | TGTGCCAGCAGCTTAGTTGACGGGAACACTGAAGCTTTCTTT | CASSLVDGNTEAFF
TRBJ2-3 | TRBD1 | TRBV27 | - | TGTGCCAGCAGTTTAAGGCCAGGGGGCCGCGCTAGCACAGATACGCAGTATTTT | CASSLRPGGRASTDTQYF
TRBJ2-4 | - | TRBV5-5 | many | TGTGCCAGCAGCTTGGTCGCTGCCAGCACCGGGGCCAAAAACATTCAGTACTTC | CASSLVAASTGAKNIQYF
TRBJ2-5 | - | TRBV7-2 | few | TGTGCCAGCAGCCCTGTCCGTAGCGGTCCAGAGACCCAGTACTTC | CASSPVRSGPETQYF
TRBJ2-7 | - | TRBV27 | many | TGTGCCAGCAGTTTTGACGGGGGCTACGAGCAGTACTTC | CASSFDGGYEQYF
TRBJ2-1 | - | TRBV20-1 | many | TGCAGTGCTAGAGTCGGTAGCACCTACAATGAGCAGTTCTTC | CSARVGSTYNEQFF
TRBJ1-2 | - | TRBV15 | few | TGTGCCACCAGCAGAGACATCAAGGTGGCAGGGCTCTATGGCTACACCTTC | CATSRDIKVAGLYGYTF
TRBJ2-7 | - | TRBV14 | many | TGTGCCAGCAGCCAAGTAAGGGGAGACGAGCAGTACTTC | CASSQVRGDEQYF
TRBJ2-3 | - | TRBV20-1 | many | TGCAGTGCTACCCCCTCCGGGCTAACCACAGATACGCAGTATTTT | CSATPSGLTTDTQYF
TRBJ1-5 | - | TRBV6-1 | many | TGTGCCAGCAGCGCTCCTTCGGACGGCAATCAGCCCCAGCATTTT | CASSAPSDGNQPQHF
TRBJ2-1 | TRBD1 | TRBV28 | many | TGTGCCAGCAGTTCAAGTGGGACAGGGGCTTGGCATGAGCAGTTCTTC | CASSSSGTGAWHEQFF
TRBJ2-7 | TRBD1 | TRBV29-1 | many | TGCAGCGTCTATCAGGGGGCCTACGAGCAGTACTTC | CSVYQGAYEQYF
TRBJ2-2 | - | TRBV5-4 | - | TGTGCCAGCAGCCCCCGGATCCTCTGCGCCCTCGGCGGGGAGCTGTTTTTT | CASSPRILCALGGELFF
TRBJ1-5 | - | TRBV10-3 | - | TGTGCCATCAGTGAGTCGACAGGAGAGAATCAGCCCCAGCATTTT | CAISESTGENQPQHF
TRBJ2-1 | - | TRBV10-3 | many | TGTGCCATCAGCCTGGGGGACTCCTACAATGAGCAGTTCTTC | CAISLGDSYNEQFF
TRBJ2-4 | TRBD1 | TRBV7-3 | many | TGTGCCAGCAGCTTCTCAGGGGGCGGAAACATTCAGTACTTC | CASSFSGGGNIQYF
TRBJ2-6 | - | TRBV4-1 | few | TGCGCCAGCAGCCAAGACCTCAGTGCGGGCGGGGCCAACGTCCTGACTTTC | CASSQDLSAGGANVLTF